The 27 T cell receptor beta chains in this list originate from one sample, sequenced in a study of beta chain features in type 1 diabetes. Expressed TCRB transcripts were sequenced after all isolated RNA was converted to cDNA. Profiled with immunoSEQ multiplex PCR; TCRdb holds only in-frame clones, not every one. The repertoire holds about 410,000 clones, with 11% to 15% as singletons. Sample: naive CD4+ T cells from blood. The receptors derive from a man aged 25-45 years in good health.

The chain links TRBV5-1 to TRBJ2-3; weak D call: TRBD2 (6 bases). CDR1 SGHRS and CDR2 YFSETQ come from the germline V gene. The CDR3 spans 13 residues. V gave up 5 bases and J gave up 3 bases, with 10 bases separating them. CDR3 in amino acids: CASSPLATDTQYF. CDR3 bases: TGCGCCAGCAGTCCGCTAGCGACAGATACGCAGTATTTT.

This clone was seen more than once but under ten times. The rearrangement joins TRBV7-2 to TRBJ2-5; D tentatively fits TRBD1 or TRBD2 (5 bases each). The CDR3 runs 14 residues. Trimming stripped 8 bases from V and 5 bases from J, with 18 bases between. Germline lookup yields CDR1 SGHTA and CDR2 FQGNSA. The chain's CDR3 is CASWSGGRKETQYF. CDR3 DNA: TGTGCCAGCTGGTCTGGGGGACGAAAGGAGACCCAGTACTTC.

The table lists this clone with a few counts. The rearrangement uses TRBV30 and TRBJ1-5; D gene uncertain. Trimming shortened V by 1 base and J by 3 bases, and 7 bases separated the two germline ends. Germline CDR1 is GTSNPN and CDR2 is SVGIG (reference sequence). The CDR3 extends over 13 amino acids. The CDR3 sequence: CAWSEQFNQPQHF. DNA for the CDR3: TGTGCCTGGAGTGAACAGTTCAATCAGCCCCAGCATTTT. The full variable domain, rest sourced from reference TRBV30 and TRBJ1-5, is SQTIHQWPATLVQPVGSPLSLECTVEGTSNPNLYWYRQAAGRGLQLLFYSVGIGQISSEVPQNLSASRPQDRQFILSSKKLLLSDSGFYLCAWSEQFNQPQHFGDGTRLSIL.

The chain recombines TRBV20-1 with TRBJ2-5; D not certain. Germline CDR1 and CDR2: DFQATT and SNEGSKA (reference sequence). The length of the CDR3 is 11 residues. The V gene lost 6 bases and the J gene lost 2 bases, with 7 bases spanning the gap. The CDR3: CSAELQETQYF. Written as DNA, the CDR3 is TGCAGTGCAGAGTTACAAGAGACCCAGTACTTC.

This clone was counted between two and nine times. The chain links TRBV6-1 to TRBJ1-1; D might be TRBD1 (5 bases). The CDR3 is made up of 13 amino acids. V was trimmed by 4 bases and J by 5 bases, leaving 11 bases between them. Per the germline V gene, CDR1 is MNHNS and CDR2 is SASEGT. As DNA, the CDR3 is TGTGCCAGCAGTGCAGGGAGGGTGACTGAAGCTTTCTTT. It is translated as CASSAGRVTEAFF.

DNA of the CDR3: TGCGCCAGCAGCTTGGTCCTAGCAGATACGCAGTATTTT. Translation: CASSLVLADTQYF. This sequence joins TRBV5-1 and TRBJ2-3; the D is unclear. V lost 0 bases, J lost 4 bases, and 6 bases lay in between. CDR1 SGHRS and CDR2 YFSETQ come from the germline V gene. The CDR3 is 13 amino acids.

The table lists this clone with a few counts. The rearrangement uses TRBV5-1 and TRBJ2-5; D is unresolved. The germline V and J ends were trimmed by 3 bases and 3 bases, with 9 bases remaining between them. The CDR3 has 13 residues. CDR1 SGHRS and CDR2 YFSETQ come from the germline V gene. Here the CDR3 reads CASSSSVEETQYF. The CDR3 region has the DNA TGCGCCAGCAGCTCGAGTGTGGAAGAGACCCAGTACTTC.

For the CDR3, the DNA is TGCGCCAGCAGCCAAAGCGGTGGGGCCAACGTCCTGACTTTC. Amino acid sequence: CASSQSGGANVLTF. This chain links TRBV4-3 with TRBJ2-6; maybe TRBD2 (5 bases). The CDR3 is 14 amino acids. Germline CDR1 and CDR2: LGHNA and YSLEER. V gave up 2 bases and J gave up 3 bases, with 5 bases separating them.

This clone came up a few times. The V and J genes are TRBV4-3 and TRBJ2-3; D not resolved. The V end was cut by 3 bases, the J end by 1 base, with 14 bases between. Germline V gene sequence: CDR1 LGHNA, CDR2 YSLEER. This CDR3 is 16 amino acids long. Here the CDR3 DNA reads TGCGCCAGCAGCCAGGGTTCACGTTTGGGCACAGATACGCAGTATTTT. Translation gives CASSQGSRLGTDTQYF.

This clone was observed a few times. J is TRBJ2-5 and V is TRBV2, with 8 bases lining up with TRBD2. Germline V gives CDR1 SNHLY, CDR2 FYNNEI. There are 13 residues in the CDR3. V trimming: 6 bases; J trimming: 5 bases; junction bases outside the gene matches: 5. CDR3 residues: CASRAGVPETQYF. In DNA, the CDR3 is TGTGCCAGCAGAGCGGGGGTCCCGGAGACCCAGTACTTC.

Regarding this clone: The sample carries other DNA sequences with the same CDR3. The rearrangement uses TRBV4-3 and TRBJ2-6; a weak D match, TRBD1 (6 bases). The V gene lost 1 base and the J gene lost 2 bases, with 6 bases spanning the gap. The CDR3 loop spans 15 amino acids. The germline gives CDR1 LGHNA, CDR2 YSLEER. The CDR3 coding sequence is TGCGCCAGCAGCCAAGGACAGGCTGGGGCCAACGTCCTGACTTTC. Its translation: CASSQGQAGANVLTF.

This chain joins TRBV7-2 and TRBJ2-3; D perhaps matches TRBD1 (5 bases). CDR1 SGHTA and CDR2 FQGNSA come from the germline V gene. This CDR3 region has 16 residues. Trimming took 1 base from V and 3 from J, leaving 14 bases between them. The CDR3 DNA reads as TGTGCCAGCAGCTTAGGGCCCCTGGGGCTTACAGATACGCAGTATTTT. Protein sequence: CASSLGPLGLTDTQYF.

This clone was found a few times. V is TRBV6-5 and J is TRBJ2-1; tentatively, D is TRBD2 (5 bases). This CDR3 comprises 13 residues. V lost 8 bases and J 2 bases, leaving 10 bases between the germline ends. Germline V CDR1 and CDR2: MNHEY, SVGAGI. CDR3 loop: CASSRGAYNEQFF. The CDR3 DNA is TGTGCCAGCTCCCGGGGAGCCTACAATGAGCAGTTCTTC.

A word on this clone: Relative to the germline gene, one junction end is altered; a read error may explain this. Written as DNA, the CDR3 is TGCAGTCCTAGCGGCCAAGAGACCCAGTACTTC. It codes for CSPSGQETQYF. The rearrangement uses TRBV20-1 and TRBJ2-5; 7 bases map to TRBD2. The CDR3 is made up of 11 amino acids. The germline CDR1 and CDR2 sequences are DFQATT and SNEGSKA (reference sequence).

This chain uses TRBV15 with TRBJ2-1; D gene uncertain. Looked up from germline, CDR1 is LNHNV and CDR2 is YYDKDF (reference sequence). V was cut by 0 bases and J by 2 bases, with 2 bases left in between. This CDR3 contains 13 residues. Written as DNA, the CDR3 is TGTGCCACCAGCAGAGATGCCTACAATGAGCAGTTCTTC. This codes for CATSRDAYNEQFF.

J is TRBJ2-3 and V is TRBV10-3; D is unresolved. In germline, CDR1 is ENHRY, CDR2 SYGVKD. The CDR3 totals 14 residues. The V gene lost 2 bases and the J gene lost 2 bases, with 8 bases spanning the gap. CDR3 sequence (DNA): TGTGCCATCAGTGAGGGTAGCAACACAGATACGCAGTATTTT. Its translation is CAISEGSNTDTQYF.

V and J are TRBV30 and TRBJ1-4; D ambiguous. V was clipped by 4 bases and J by 8 bases, with 17 bases between them. Looked up from germline, CDR1 is GTSNPN and CDR2 is SVGIG (reference sequence). The CDR3 runs 14 residues. CDR3 sequence: CAWMRTWGKEKLFF. The CDR3 nucleotides are TGTGCCTGGATGAGGACCTGGGGAAAAGAAAAACTGTTTTTT.

This clone was detected only a few times. V is TRBV20-1 and J is TRBJ2-7, with D unresolved. The V end lost 6 bases, the J end lost 6 bases, and 12 bases lay between the germline ends. The CDR3 spans 11 residues. Looked up from germline, CDR1 is DFQATT and CDR2 is SNEGSKA (reference sequence). The CDR3 here is CSASTTREQYF. The CDR3 nucleotides are TGCAGTGCCAGCACGACCCGCGAGCAGTACTTC.

This chain links TRBV10-3 with TRBJ2-3; TRBD2 agrees at 7 bases. CDR1 is ENHRY and CDR2 is SYGVKD in the germline V gene. V shed 5 bases and J 8 bases; nucleotides not matched to a gene: 13. There are 15 residues in the CDR3. CDR3 amino acids: CAISPTSVDEGTQYF. The CDR3, as DNA: TGTGCCATCAGTCCAACTAGCGTTGACGAAGGTACGCAGTATTTT.

The rearrangement joins TRBV5-4 to TRBJ2-3; no reliable D call. The CDR3 sequence is 15 residues long. Trimming took off 0 bases at V and 2 bases at J, with 10 bases between the two ends. Germline CDR1 and CDR2: SGHNT and YYREEE (reference sequence). This CDR3 is CASSLGGFNTDTQYF. The CDR3 DNA is TGTGCCAGCAGCTTGGGTGGCTTTAACACAGATACGCAGTATTTT.

Only one count was recorded for this clone. The CDR3 is CASSFLRDSNYGYTF. In nucleotides, the CDR3 is TGTGCCAGCAGCTTCCTCCGGGACAGTAACTATGGCTACACCTTC. The rearrangement links TRBV7-2 to TRBJ1-2; 7 bases match TRBD1. Looked up from germline, CDR1 is SGHTA and CDR2 is FQGNSA. Germline trimming cut 3 bases from V and 1 base from J; bases unmatched to any gene: 5. The CDR3 sequence is 15 residues long.

The rearrangement links TRBV18 to TRBJ2-1; D not certain. This CDR3 is 15 amino acids long. CDR1 is KGHSH and CDR2 is LQKENI in the germline V gene. Between the trimmed V and J ends, which lost 4 bases and 4 bases, there was a span of 14 bases. CDR3 region: CASSRGGVRYNEQFF. The CDR3 region has the DNA TGTGCCAGCTCACGAGGCGGAGTCAGATACAATGAGCAGTTCTTC.

This clone has just a few counts. The chain's CDR3 is CASSLLGDRDQETQYF. The CDR3 DNA reads as TGTGCCAGCAGCTTGTTGGGAGACAGGGACCAAGAGACCCAGTACTTC. The genes are TRBV5-6 and TRBJ2-5; TRBD1 aligns across 7 bases. Germline loops: CDR1 SGHDT, CDR2 YYEEEE. V gave up 1 base and J gave up 0 bases; unmatched junction bases: 6. The CDR3 is made up of 16 amino acids.

On this clone itself: Other nucleotide sequences in the sample specify the same CDR3. The chain joins TRBV30 to TRBJ1-5; maybe TRBD1 (5 bases). Trimming shortened V by 1 base and J by 1 base, and 8 bases separated the two germline ends. Per germline, CDR1 GTSNPN and CDR2 SVGIG (reference sequence). The length of the CDR3 is 14 residues. CDR3 loop: CAWSEGRSNQPQHF. CDR3 in DNA: TGTGCCTGGAGTGAGGGGAGGAGCAATCAGCCCCAGCATTTT.

In its sample, this clone was seen a few times. The chain has TRBV9 and TRBJ1-4; a possible D gene is TRBD1 (6 bases). Germline CDR1 reads SGDLS; CDR2 reads YYNGEE. V was clipped by 4 bases and J by 0 bases, with 10 bases between them. The CDR3 runs to 15 residues. CDR3 DNA: TGTGCCAGCAGCCGTCGACAGGCAACTAATGAAAAACTGTTTTTT. Amino acid sequence: CASSRRQATNEKLFF.

This chain connects TRBV19 to TRBJ1-3; D is unclear. Germline V gives CDR1 LNHDA, CDR2 SQIVND (reference sequence). V lost 4 bases and J lost 0, with 10 bases in between. This CDR3 contains 15 residues. The CDR3 DNA reads TGTGCCAGTAGTACAGGACGGATCTCTGGAAACACCATATATTTT. This gives the protein CASSTGRISGNTIYF.

The rearrangement links TRBV6-6 to TRBJ1-5, with 7 bases lining up with TRBD1. Germline V gene lookup returns CDR1 MNHNY and CDR2 SVGAGI (reference sequence). V shed 4 bases, J shed 2 bases, and the junction held 5 bases outside the gene matches. The CDR3 consists of 15 residues. The CDR3 DNA reads TGTGCCAGCAGTTCCTCCGGGACAGGCAATCAGCCCCAGCATTTT. Its protein product is CASSSSGTGNQPQHF.